A selection of T cell receptor beta chains follows, all from one sample in a study of Graves' ophthalmopathy and Graves' hyperthyroidism. TCRdb recomputed calls from the multiplex PCR reads with MiXCR, one row per CDR3 protein. The sample records 650,000 to 900,000 distinct CDR3 sequences, 40% being singletons. The specimen was peripheral blood. The origin of the receptors is an adult man with Graves' ophthalmopathy. Both conserved end residues are part of each CDR3.

>TRBV29-1|TRBJ2-5
CSVQKKRTGVISGQETQYF
>TRBV20-1|TRBJ2-7
CSADPRQGGEQYF
>TRBV7-9|TRBJ1-6
CASGQGKGSPLHF
>TRBV20-1|TRBJ1-1
CSVLADRTLNEAFF
>TRBV7-2|TRBJ2-6
CASSNGGANVLTF
>TRBV19|TRBJ1-2
CASSIVTGDYGYTF
>TRBV9|TRBJ1-2
CARDRVNYGYTF
>TRBV20-1|TRBJ2-2
CSADQAGELFF
>TRBV7-9|TRBJ2-5
CASSLRLAGEETQYF
>TRBV2|TRBJ2-5
CASSDSGGRETQYF
>TRBV12-3/TRBV12-4|TRBJ1-6
CASRETVANSPLHF
>TRBV24-1|TRBJ1-1
CATSDFNSEAFF
>TRBV4-3|TRBJ2-2
CASRRTGGNGELFF
>TRBV19|TRBJ1-3
CASTGTGGASNTIYF
>TRBV20-1|TRBJ1-2
CSARRDRLSLSGYTF
>TRBV29-1|TRBJ1-1
CRVGDRNTEAFF
>TRBV10-3|TRBJ2-7
CASGQGFDEQYF
>TRBV25-1|TRBJ2-2
CAISVDRGWTGELFF
>TRBV7-9|TRBJ2-5
CASSPGTSGGAQYF
>TRBV7-9|TRBJ1-1
CASSEIGRDTEAFF
>TRBV25-1|TRBJ2-2
CASSQLPGQGGKNTGELFF
>TRBV20-1|TRBJ2-7
CSASYYEQYF
>TRBV7-2|TRBJ1-4
CASSQGQGREKLFF